The 27 T cell receptor beta chains presented below share a single source sample, sequenced in a study of blood T cell repertoires in COVID-19. Data came from immunoSEQ multiplex PCR; TCRdb stores just in-frame clones and leaves some out. This sample yields about 50,000 clones, of which 75% to 90% are seen a single time; roughly an eighth belongs to the top ten. What was sequenced was peripheral blood. These receptors were obtained from a human donor in a cohort sampled during active COVID-19.

V gene TRBV20-1 combines with J gene TRBJ1-1; TRBD1 aligns across 12 bases. This CDR3 comprises 14 residues. Germline CDR1 DFQATT, CDR2 SNEGSKA (reference sequence). The junction had 5 bases not matched to a gene; V was cut back by 3 bases and J by 6 bases. This chain's CDR3 is CSASGTGGRAEAFF. DNA of the CDR3: TGCAGTGCTAGTGGGACAGGGGGCAGGGCTGAAGCTTTCTTT.

The J gene is TRBJ2-7, the V gene TRBV5-4; 8 nucleotides agree with TRBD1. The trim removed 3 bases at V and 5 bases at J, leaving 4 bases unmatched. Per the germline V gene, CDR1 is SGHNT and CDR2 is YYREEE (reference sequence). The CDR3 has 13 amino acids. In DNA, the CDR3 is TGTGCCAGCAGCTGGGAGACAGGGGACGAGCAGTACTTC. Translating gives CASSWETGDEQYF.

This clone was seen more than once but under ten times. The chain has TRBV14 and TRBJ2-5, with D possibly TRBD2 on 6 matching bases. Trimming left V 0 bases short and J 4 bases short, with 12 bases between. The CDR3 spans 15 residues. Germline CDR1 is SGHDN and CDR2 is FVKESK. DNA for the CDR3: TGTGCCAGCAGCCAAGATTTGGGGGGAGTAGAGACCCAGTACTTC. It specifies CASSQDLGGVETQYF. The whole variable domain, filled in from reference TRBV14 and TRBJ2-5, reads EAGVTQFPSHSVIEKGQTVTLRCDPISGHDNLYWYRRVMGKEIKFLLHFVKESKQDESGMPNNRFLAERTGGTYSTLKVQPAELEDSGVYFCASSQDLGGVETQYFGPGTRLLVL.

V gene TRBV5-5 combines with J gene TRBJ1-1; D gene unclear. This CDR3 is 16 amino acids long. Germline V gives CDR1 SGHKS, CDR2 YYEKEE (reference sequence). V was trimmed by 3 bases and J by 3 bases, leaving 18 bases between them. Here the CDR3 reads CASSSLGAGVDTEAFF. CDR3 DNA sequence: TGTGCCAGCAGCTCGCTGGGCGCGGGAGTAGACACTGAAGCTTTCTTT.

The V and J genes are TRBV11-1 and TRBJ1-1; D is possibly TRBD1 (5 bases). V was shortened by 8 bases and J by 8 bases, with 15 bases between the two germline ends. This CDR3 has 12 residues. Germline V lookup: CDR1 SGHAT, CDR2 FQDESV (reference sequence). The CDR3 spells CASGQDTEEAFF. The CDR3 nucleotides are TGTGCCAGCGGTCAGGACACAGAAGAAGCTTTCTTT. The entire variable domain, with the rest obtained from reference TRBV11-1 and TRBJ1-1, is as follows: EAEVAQSPRYKITEKSQAVAFWCDPISGHATLYWYRQILGQGPELLVQFQDESVVDDSQLPKDRFSAERLKGVDSTLKIQPAELGDSAMYLCASGQDTEEAFFGQGTRLTVV.

This clone has more than one count but fewer than ten. The chain carries TRBV7-6 and TRBJ2-2, with 8 bases fitting TRBD1. This CDR3 contains 17 residues. CDR1 and CDR2 from the germline V gene are SGHVS and FNYEAQ. The ends lost 5 bases at V and 1 base at J; junction bases unmatched: 9. In DNA, the CDR3 is TGTGCCAGCAGCCACATGCGGACAGGGTGGAACACCGGGGAGCTGTTTTTT. Translating gives CASSHMRTGWNTGELFF.

This clone was recorded only once. The V call is TRBV4-1, the J call TRBJ1-4, with 8 bases aligning to TRBD1. The CDR3 is 16 residues long. From germline, CDR1 is MGHRA and CDR2 YSYEKL. Germline trimming cut 4 bases from V and 3 bases from J; bases unmatched to any gene: 7. The CDR3 DNA reads as TGCGCCAGCAGCCCGGACAGGGATATGGCTAATGAAAAACTGTTTTTT. This sequence encodes CASSPDRDMANEKLFF.

The J gene is TRBJ1-1, the V gene TRBV6-5; 9 bases align to TRBD1. From germline, CDR1 is MNHEY and CDR2 SVGAGI. This CDR3 is 13 amino acids long. The ends lost 6 bases at V and 7 bases at J; junction bases unmatched: 6. CDR3 nucleotide sequence: TGTGCCAGCAGCAACAGGGGGCCTGGTGAAGCTTTCTTT. Translating it yields CASSNRGPGEAFF.

V and J are TRBV12-5 and TRBJ2-3; 8 positions match TRBD1. Per the germline V gene, CDR1 is LGHNT and CDR2 is FRNRAP. The CDR3 is 15 residues long. J was trimmed by 2 bases and V by 3 bases; bases with no gene match: 4. The chain's CDR3 is CASGLGQGDTDTQYF. The CDR3, as DNA: TGTGCTAGTGGTTTAGGACAGGGAGACACAGATACGCAGTATTTT.

The chain recombines TRBV7-9 with TRBJ1-4, with 7 nucleotides matching TRBD1. The CDR3 runs 16 residues. J gave up 6 bases and V 5 bases, and 12 bases lay outside the gene matches. CDR1 is SEHNR, CDR2 FQNEAQ, per germline (reference sequence). Here the CDR3 DNA reads TGTGCCAGCAGCACCCAGGCCCCAGGGGGTGATGAAAAACTGTTTTTT. Translating gives CASSTQAPGGDEKLFF.

This clone has only one observation. V usage is TRBV6-6 and J usage is TRBJ2-6; no reliable D call. V lost 5 bases, J lost 0 bases, and 8 bases lay in between. CDR1 and CDR2 (germline): MNHNY, SVGAGI (reference sequence). This CDR3 is built from 15 residues. CDR3 in amino acids: CASSPRSSGANVLTF. CDR3 sequence (DNA): TGTGCCAGCAGTCCCAGGTCCTCTGGGGCCAACGTCCTGACTTTC.

The chain employs TRBV18 and TRBJ2-7; D is perhaps TRBD1 (5 bases). V lost 2 bases and J lost 3, with 14 bases in between. CDR3 length equals 15 residues. The V gene's germline CDR1 is KGHSH and CDR2 LQKENI. The CDR3 region has the DNA TGTGCCAGCTCACCATCTAGGGGCCCCGGCTACGAGCAGTACTTC. It specifies CASSPSRGPGYEQYF.

This clone has only one observation. The chain combines TRBV7-6 with TRBJ1-6; D is possibly TRBD1 (6 bases). The CDR3 has 15 residues. Germline V lookup: CDR1 SGHVS, CDR2 FNYEAQ. The ends were cut back, 3 bases at V and 7 bases at J, with 13 bases in the middle. CDR3 nucleotide sequence: TGTGCCAGCAGCTTCGATGGGACACCAAATTCACCCCTCCACTTT. Amino acids: CASSFDGTPNSPLHF.

The V and J genes are TRBV18 and TRBJ2-7, with D possibly matching TRBD1 (6 bases). CDR3 size: 13 residues. V was trimmed by 3 bases and J by 2 bases, leaving 8 bases between them. Germline CDR1 and CDR2: KGHSH and LQKENI. The CDR3 DNA reads as TGTGCCAGCTCACCCAGGGGCACCTACGAGCAGTACTTC. Amino acid sequence: CASSPRGTYEQYF.

The gene calls are TRBV28 and TRBJ2-7, with TRBD1 matching over 8 bases. Trimming cost V 7 bases and J 6 bases; bases outside gene matches: 8. The CDR3 is 13 amino acids. In germline, CDR1 is MDHEN, CDR2 SYDVKM. The CDR3 DNA reads TGTGCCAGCAACCTCAGGGGGCTTGGCGAGCAGTACTTC. It is translated as CASNLRGLGEQYF.

This chain joins TRBV27 and TRBJ2-7; weak D call: TRBD1 (6 bases). The V gene lost 4 bases and the J gene lost 4 bases, with 17 bases spanning the gap. The CDR3 is made up of 15 amino acids. The germline V gene encodes CDR1 MNHEY and CDR2 SMNVEV (reference sequence). This chain's CDR3 is CASSSPPGHIYEQYF. As DNA, the CDR3 is TGTGCCAGCAGTTCGCCCCCGGGACACATATACGAGCAGTACTTC.

This clone showed up just once. The V gene is TRBV7-9, the J gene TRBJ2-7; 8 positions match TRBD1. V was clipped by 5 bases and J by 3 bases; unmatched bases: 15. CDR1 and CDR2 (germline): SEHNR, FQNEAQ (reference sequence). This CDR3 spans 17 amino acids. The CDR3 protein is CASSGGRGLWDFYEQYF. The DNA for the CDR3 is TGTGCCAGCAGCGGCGGCAGGGGGCTTTGGGATTTCTACGAGCAGTACTTC.

The chain links TRBV4-1 to TRBJ1-1; 7 bases match TRBD1. CDR3 size: 22 residues. Germline assignment: CDR1 MGHRA and CDR2 YSYEKL. The junction had 24 bases not matched to a gene; V was cut back by 1 base and J by 1 base. The CDR3 region is CASSQALRGYPDRDSENTEAFF. The CDR3 region has the DNA TGCGCCAGCAGCCAAGCCTTAAGGGGTTACCCCGACCGGGACAGCGAGAACACTGAAGCTTTCTTT.

This clone is a singleton in its sample. This rearrangement joins TRBV7-9 to TRBJ1-3; D uncertain. This CDR3 region has 16 residues. Per the germline V gene, CDR1 is SEHNR and CDR2 is FQNEAQ (reference sequence). Trimming took 4 bases from V and 4 from J, leaving 17 bases between them. This CDR3 is CASSSFQTQAGNTIYF. CDR3 DNA: TGTGCCAGCAGCTCGTTCCAGACGCAGGCAGGAAACACCATATATTTT.

DNA for the CDR3: TGTGCCAGCACGTTAGATTCCATGAACACTGAAGCTTTCTTT. This sequence encodes CASTLDSMNTEAFF. This chain connects TRBV6-5 to TRBJ1-1; D is unresolved. CDR1 MNHEY and CDR2 SVGAGI come from the germline V gene. The ends were cut back, 7 bases at V and 0 bases at J, with 12 bases in the middle. This CDR3 is built from 14 residues.

The rearrangement uses TRBV27 and TRBJ1-4; TRBD1 might be the D (6 bases). Trimming left V 5 bases short and J 2 bases short, with 12 bases between. From germline, CDR1 is MNHEY and CDR2 SMNVEV (reference sequence). The CDR3 has 15 amino acids. The CDR3 DNA follows: TGTGCCAGCAGTCACAGGGTATCCACTAATGAAAAACTGTTTTTT. Translation: CASSHRVSTNEKLFF.

In DNA, the CDR3 is TGTGCCACCAGCAGGGACAGCCAAGAGACCCAGTACTTC. Translating it yields CATSRDSQETQYF. This chain links TRBV15 with TRBJ2-5, with D possibly TRBD1 on 6 matching bases. CDR1 LNHNV and CDR2 YYDKDF come from the germline V gene (reference sequence). The germline V and J ends were trimmed by 3 bases and 1 base, with 6 bases remaining between them. The CDR3 totals 13 residues.

The chain has TRBV19 and TRBJ2-3, with 7 bases aligning to TRBD2. This CDR3 comprises 15 residues. V was pared by 3 bases and J by 2 bases, with 5 bases of the junction left unmatched. Germline assignment: CDR1 LNHDA and CDR2 SQIVND (reference sequence). For the CDR3, the DNA is TGTGCCAGTAGTATTGGGGGGGACTCCACAGATACGCAGTATTTT. This translates into CASSIGGDSTDTQYF.

The V gene is TRBV7-3, the J gene TRBJ1-2; TRBD1 matches 9 bases. In germline, CDR1 is SGHTA, CDR2 FQGTGA. The ends lost 3 bases at V and 7 bases at J; junction bases unmatched: 9. The CDR3 contains 15 residues. The CDR3 loop reads CASSFSGTGISGYTF. CDR3 nucleotide sequence: TGTGCCAGCAGCTTTTCCGGGACAGGGATTTCTGGCTACACCTTC.

This clone is a singleton in its sample. This chain connects TRBV7-9 to TRBJ2-7; perhaps TRBD1 as D (5 bases). Trimming shortened V by 4 bases and J by 6 bases, and 16 bases separated the two germline ends. From germline, CDR1 is SEHNR and CDR2 FQNEAQ (reference sequence). The CDR3 length is 14 residues. CDR3 region: CASSSATGTGEQYF. CDR3 DNA: TGTGCCAGCAGCTCAGCTACAGGAACGGGCGAGCAGTACTTC.

The genes are TRBV4-1 and TRBJ1-2; D not certain. Germline V gene data show CDR1 as MGHRA and CDR2 as YSYEKL. The V end was cut by 0 bases, the J end by 3 bases, with 11 bases between. This CDR3 is built from 15 residues. The CDR3 region is CASSQDPANDYGYTF. DNA of the CDR3: TGCGCCAGCAGCCAAGATCCAGCGAACGACTATGGCTACACCTTC.

The rearrangement links TRBV10-1 to TRBJ2-3; D remains ambiguous. V was clipped by 2 bases and J by 4 bases, with 10 bases between them. Germline-derived CDR1 and CDR2 are WNHNN and SYGVQD (reference sequence). The CDR3 runs to 14 residues. The CDR3, as DNA: TGCGCCAGCAGTGAGAAAGCCAGGCCAGATACGCAGTATTTT. This sequence encodes CASSEKARPDTQYF.